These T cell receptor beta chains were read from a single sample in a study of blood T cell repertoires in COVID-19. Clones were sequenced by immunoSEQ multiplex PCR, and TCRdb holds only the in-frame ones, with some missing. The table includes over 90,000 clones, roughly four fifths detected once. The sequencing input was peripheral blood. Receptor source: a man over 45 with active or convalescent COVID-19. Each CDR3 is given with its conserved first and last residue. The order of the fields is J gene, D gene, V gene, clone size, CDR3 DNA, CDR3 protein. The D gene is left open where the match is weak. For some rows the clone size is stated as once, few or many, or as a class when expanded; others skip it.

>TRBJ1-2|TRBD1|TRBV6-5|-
TGTGCCAGCAGTTACCTTGACAGGGGGCGGATCGGCTACACCTTC
CASSYLDRGRIGYTF
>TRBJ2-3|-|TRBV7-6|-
TGTGCCAGCAGACCAGGGGTAGCAGATACGCAGTATTTT
CASRPGVADTQYF
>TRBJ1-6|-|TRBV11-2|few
TGTGCCAGCAGCCCGGGGTCGTTCTATAATTCACCCCTCCACTTT
CASSPGSFYNSPLHF
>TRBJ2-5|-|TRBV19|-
TGTGCCAGTAGTGCAGGGGAGACCCAGTACTTC
CASSAGETQYF
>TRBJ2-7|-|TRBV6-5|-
TGTGCCAGCAGTTACTCAGGCCAGGGTTCCTACGAGCAGTACTTC
CASSYSGQGSYEQYF
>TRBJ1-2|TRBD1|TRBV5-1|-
TGCGCCAGCAGCGGGGGGCAGGGGGCCTATGGCTACACCTTC
CASSGGQGAYGYTF
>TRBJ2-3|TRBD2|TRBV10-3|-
TGTGCCATCAGTGGGACTAGCGGGGGGGGTGAAGATACGCAGTATTTT
CAISGTSGGGEDTQYF
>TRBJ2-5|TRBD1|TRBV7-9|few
TGTGCCAGCAGCTTAGCGACAGGGAGAGAGACCCAGTACTTC
CASSLATGRETQYF
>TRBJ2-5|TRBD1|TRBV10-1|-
TGCGCCAGCAGTGAGTCGGGGACAGCCCAAGAGACCCAGTACTTC
CASSESGTAQETQYF
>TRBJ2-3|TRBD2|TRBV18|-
TGTGCCAGCTCCCGACTAGCGGGGCCCCACACAGATACGCAGTATTTT
CASSRLAGPHTDTQYF
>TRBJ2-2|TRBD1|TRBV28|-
TGTGCCAGCAGTTATTACTCCGGGACAGGGAGGGGGGAGCTGTTTTTT
CASSYYSGTGRGELFF
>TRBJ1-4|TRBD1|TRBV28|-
TGTGCCAGCAGTTTATACGCAGGGGGAGGTGAAAAACTGTTTTTT
CASSLYAGGGEKLFF
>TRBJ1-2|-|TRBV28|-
TGTGCCAGCATTGACAGGAACTATGGCTACACCTTC
CASIDRNYGYTF
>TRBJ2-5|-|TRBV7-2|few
TGTGCCAGCAGCGCCCCCCGGGACCAAGAGACCCAGTACTTC
CASSAPRDQETQYF
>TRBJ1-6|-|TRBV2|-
TGTGCCAGCATCCCCCGGGGGGACTCACCCCTCCACTTT
CASIPRGDSPLHF
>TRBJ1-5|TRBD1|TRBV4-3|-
TGCGCCAGCAGCCAAGAATGGGGGACAGGGCGTCAGCCCCAGCATTTT
CASSQEWGTGRQPQHF
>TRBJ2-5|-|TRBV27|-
TGTGCCAGCAGTTTAATCGGTATTGCAGGGGTAGAGACCCAGTACTTC
CASSLIGIAGVETQYF
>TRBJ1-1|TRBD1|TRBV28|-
TGTGCCAGCAGTTTAAGGTTAACGCCAGGGGGTACTGAAGCTTTCTTT
CASSLRLTPGGTEAFF
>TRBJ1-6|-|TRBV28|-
TGTGCCAGCAGTTCCCCGGGGGGGTCCTATAATTCACCCCTCCACTTT
CASSSPGGSYNSPLHF
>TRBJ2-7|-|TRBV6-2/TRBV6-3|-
TGTGCCAGCAGTCTTAATCGTTACTACGAGCAGTACTTC
CASSLNRYYEQYF
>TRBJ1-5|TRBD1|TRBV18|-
TGTGCCAGCTCTCCTGGACAGGCCGGTCAGCCCCAGCATTTT
CASSPGQAGQPQHF
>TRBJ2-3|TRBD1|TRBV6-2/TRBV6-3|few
TGTGCCAGCAGTTACTCGGGACAGGGAGACACAGATACGCAGTATTTT
CASSYSGQGDTDTQYF
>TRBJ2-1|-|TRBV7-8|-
TGTGCCAGCAGCTTAGTTCTCGTGGTTAGCGAGCAGTTCTTC
CASSLVLVVSEQFF
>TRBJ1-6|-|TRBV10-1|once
TGCGCCAGCAGTGAAGGGAGCGCTAATAATTCACCCCTCCACTTT
CASSEGSANNSPLHF
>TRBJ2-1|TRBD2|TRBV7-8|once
TGTGCCAGCAGCTCCCCCGGACTAGCAAACTACAATGAGCAGTTCTTC
CASSSPGLANYNEQFF
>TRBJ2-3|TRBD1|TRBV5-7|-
TGTGCCAGCAGCTTGGGCCGGGACAGGACGAGCACAGATACGCAGTATTTT
CASSLGRDRTSTDTQYF
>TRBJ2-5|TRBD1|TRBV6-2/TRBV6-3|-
TGTGCCAGCAGTTACCGATTCGGGACAGGGGATCTAGAGACCCAGTACTTC
CASSYRFGTGDLETQYF